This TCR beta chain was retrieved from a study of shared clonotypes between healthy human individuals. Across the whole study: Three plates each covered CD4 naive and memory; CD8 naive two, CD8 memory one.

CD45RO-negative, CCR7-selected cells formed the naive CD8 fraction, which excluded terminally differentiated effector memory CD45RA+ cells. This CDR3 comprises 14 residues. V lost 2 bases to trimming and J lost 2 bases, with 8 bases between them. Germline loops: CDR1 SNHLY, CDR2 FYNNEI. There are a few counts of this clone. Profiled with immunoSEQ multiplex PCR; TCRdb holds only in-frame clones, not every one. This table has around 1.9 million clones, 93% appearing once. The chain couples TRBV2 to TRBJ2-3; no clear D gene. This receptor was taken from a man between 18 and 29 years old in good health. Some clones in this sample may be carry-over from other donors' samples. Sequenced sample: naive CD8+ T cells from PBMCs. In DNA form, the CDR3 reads TGTGCCAGCAGTGAAAGGTCCCCCACAGATACGCAGTATTTT. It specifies CASSERSPTDTQYF.